The 29 T cell receptor beta chains below all came from one sample that was sequenced in a study of T cell responses to AZD1222 COVID-19 vaccine. The protocol was immunoSEQ multiplex PCR, while the TCRdb copy is restricted to in-frame clones and leaves out a portion. The sample holds roughly 110,000 clones, more than 75% seen once. The sequenced sample was peripheral blood, obtained on day 0 of AZD1222 vaccination. These receptors were obtained from an adult in good health.

This clone was observed at least ten times. The chain has TRBV13 and TRBJ2-5; D is unclear. CDR1 PRHDT and CDR2 FYEKMQ come from the germline V gene (reference sequence). With 5 bases removed from V and 3 bases from J, the gap between germline ends came to 4 bases. The CDR3 extends over 11 amino acids. The DNA of the CDR3 is TGTGCCAGCAGCCAAAAAGAGACCCAGTACTTC. It codes for CASSQKETQYF.

This clone was seen only a few times. This chain connects TRBV19 to TRBJ1-6; D is unclear. CDR3 length: 14 amino acids. The V gene lost 7 bases and the J gene lost 5 bases, with 12 bases spanning the gap. Germline V gene sequence: CDR1 LNHDA, CDR2 SQIVND (reference sequence). The CDR3 DNA reads as TGTGCCAGTAATACGGGGATTCATAATTCACCCCTCCACTTT. This sequence encodes CASNTGIHNSPLHF.

The V and J genes are TRBV5-5 and TRBJ2-1; 10 nucleotides agree with TRBD2. With 3 bases clipped from V and 0 bases from J, the junction kept 6 bases outside the gene matches. This CDR3 comprises 17 residues. CDR1 SGHKS and CDR2 YYEKEE come from the germline V gene (reference sequence). CDR3 coding DNA: TGTGCCAGCAGCTCGTTAGCGGGAGGCCGCTCCTACAATGAGCAGTTCTTC. Its translation: CASSSLAGGRSYNEQFF.

The V call is TRBV24-1, the J call TRBJ2-1, with TRBD1 matching 12 bases. The CDR3 has 20 amino acids. Germline CDR1 KGHDR, CDR2 SFDVKD. The J segment lost 1 base and the V segment lost 3 bases, leaving 12 bases of the junction unmatched. CDR3 residues: CATSDPSGQGARGSYNEQFF. CDR3 nucleotide sequence: TGTGCCACCAGTGATCCCTCGGGACAGGGGGCGCGAGGGTCCTACAATGAGCAGTTCTTC.

This chain connects TRBV27 to TRBJ1-2; tentatively, D is TRBD1 (5 bases). Trimming removed 2 bases from V and 0 bases from J, with 10 bases in between. The CDR3 is 15 residues long. Germline V CDR1 and CDR2: MNHEY, SMNVEV (reference sequence). The CDR3 DNA follows: TGTGCCAGCAGTTTAAAGCAGGGCCCTAACTATGGCTACACCTTC. Translated, it gives CASSLKQGPNYGYTF.

The rearrangement joins TRBV7-2 to TRBJ2-3; no firm D call. The CDR3 has 13 residues. Germline values: CDR1 SGHTA, CDR2 FQGNSA. Trimming took off 1 base at V and 6 bases at J, with 8 bases between the two ends. The CDR3 DNA reads TGTGCCAGCAGCTTAGTTCGAGAGGATACGCAGTATTTT. It specifies CASSLVREDTQYF.

This clone showed up just a few times. The rearrangement uses TRBV6-2 or TRBV6-3 and TRBJ2-7; 11 bases align to TRBD2. The germline V gene has CDR1 MNHEY and CDR2 SVGEGT. The junction had 13 bases not matched to a gene; V was cut back by 2 bases and J by 7 bases. This CDR3 region has 17 residues. The CDR3 spells CASSYATSGVASGEQYF. The CDR3 DNA reads as TGTGCCAGCAGTTACGCGACTAGCGGGGTTGCGTCGGGAGAGCAGTACTTC.

The chain carries TRBV4-3 and TRBJ2-1; 7 bases line up with TRBD1. The CDR3 spans 15 residues. Unmatched junction bases numbered 4, after V lost 0 bases and J lost 5 bases. Germline CDR1 LGHNA, CDR2 YSLEER. The CDR3 reads CASSQEGTDHNEQFF. The CDR3 bases are TGCGCCAGCAGCCAAGAGGGGACAGACCACAATGAGCAGTTCTTC.

The chain carries TRBV19 and TRBJ2-1, with 13 bases identical to TRBD2. The CDR3 runs to 19 residues. Trimming cost V 0 bases and J 6 bases; bases outside gene matches: 11. The germline V gene has CDR1 LNHDA and CDR2 SQIVND (reference sequence). CDR3 loop: CASSIDPSPTSGRRNEQFF. In nucleotides, the CDR3 is TGTGCCAGTAGTATAGATCCCTCTCCGACTAGCGGGAGGCGCAATGAGCAGTTCTTC.

The chain employs TRBV4-3 and TRBJ2-2; 7 bases align to TRBD2. This CDR3 has 17 amino acids. Germline V gene sequence: CDR1 LGHNA, CDR2 YSLEER. Trimming at V came to 4 bases and at J to 1 base, leaving 9 bases not matched to a gene. CDR3: CASSREIAGLNTGELFF. The CDR3 region has the DNA TGCGCCAGCAGCCGGGAAATAGCGGGTCTGAACACCGGGGAGCTGTTTTTT.

This clone was counted between two and nine times. This chain joins TRBV24-1 and TRBJ2-7; perhaps TRBD1 as D (6 bases). This CDR3 spans 13 amino acids. The V end was cut by 6 bases, the J end by 0 bases, with 8 bases between. Looked up from germline, CDR1 is KGHDR and CDR2 is SFDVKD. The CDR3 sequence: CATSSDSSYEQYF. The CDR3 DNA sequence: TGTGCCACCAGTTCGGACAGCTCCTACGAGCAGTACTTC.

The chain is built from TRBV10-3 and TRBJ2-1, with TRBD2 identical over 9 bases. With V trimmed by 2 bases and J by 7 bases, 6 bases remained unmatched. From germline, CDR1 is ENHRY and CDR2 SYGVKD. CDR3 length: 15 amino acids. The CDR3 region has the DNA TGTGCCATCAGTGAGGGGGCTAGCGGGACGAATGAGCAGTTCTTC. Translation gives CAISEGASGTNEQFF.

The sample holds a few counts of this clone. V gene TRBV18 combines with J gene TRBJ1-3; the D is unclear. The V gene's germline CDR1 is KGHSH and CDR2 LQKENI. The ends were cut back, 5 bases at V and 5 bases at J, with 16 bases in the middle. There are 15 residues in the CDR3. The CDR3 sequence: CASSEDGGFRNTIYF. Here the CDR3 DNA reads TGTGCCAGCTCAGAAGACGGCGGGTTCCGAAACACCATATATTTT.

This chain joins TRBV4-3 and TRBJ2-7; TRBD2 matches 8 bases. The CDR3 is 18 amino acids. Germline-derived CDR1 and CDR2 are LGHNA and YSLEER. With 0 bases clipped from V and 5 bases from J, the junction kept 15 bases outside the gene matches. CDR3 amino acids: CASSQDTPRSGSRNEQYF. CDR3 nucleotides: TGCGCCAGCAGCCAAGATACCCCCCGAAGCGGGAGTAGGAACGAGCAGTACTTC.

There are a few counts of this clone. The chain carries TRBV7-9 and TRBJ1-1, with TRBD1 as a possible D gene (6 bases). The V gene lost 4 bases and the J gene lost 1 base, with 16 bases spanning the gap. CDR1 is SEHNR, CDR2 FQNEAQ, per germline (reference sequence). This CDR3 has 16 residues. CDR3 residues: CASSSSRGGGNTEAFF. CDR3 DNA: TGTGCCAGCAGCTCAAGCAGGGGAGGAGGGAACACTGAAGCTTTCTTT.

The chain joins TRBV9 to TRBJ1-2; 8 bases map to TRBD1. This CDR3 is 16 amino acids long. After removal of 2 bases from V and 4 bases from J, the junction contained 10 bases not matched to a gene. The germline gives CDR1 SGDLS, CDR2 YYNGEE. In DNA form, the CDR3 reads TGTGCCAGCAGCGTTTCAGGGGGCGGCGGTTCCTATGGCTACACCTTC. Translating it yields CASSVSGGGGSYGYTF.

This chain joins TRBV7-2 and TRBJ1-6; D might be TRBD1 (5 bases). The CDR3 is 16 amino acids. CDR1 SGHTA and CDR2 FQGNSA come from the germline V gene. V gave up 6 bases and J gave up 1 base, with 13 bases separating them. The CDR3 bases are TGTGCCAGCAGGCCTGGGGGGTTTTCCTATAATTCACCCCTCCACTTT. Its translation: CASRPGGFSYNSPLHF.

The genes are TRBV5-1 and TRBJ1-2, with TRBD1 matching 10 bases. CDR1 is SGHRS, CDR2 YFSETQ, per germline. The J segment lost 0 bases and the V segment lost 5 bases, leaving 10 bases of the junction unmatched. CDR3 size: 17 residues. In nucleotides, the CDR3 is TGCGCCAGCAGTCAGACAGGGGGCAGTTGGGCTAACTATGGCTACACCTTC. It yields the protein CASSQTGGSWANYGYTF. Variable domain in full (rest from reference TRBV5-1 and TRBJ1-2): KAGVTQTPRYLIKTRGQQVTLSCSPISGHRSVSWYQQTPGQGLQFLFEYFSETQRNKGNFPGRFSGRQFSNSRSEMNVSTLELGDSALYLCASSQTGGSWANYGYTFGSGTRLTVV.

The chain recombines TRBV9 with TRBJ1-1, with a tentative D call TRBD1 (5 bases). The CDR3 is 14 residues long. Trimming pared 7 bases from V and 10 bases from J, leaving 23 bases between. The germline CDR1 and CDR2 sequences are SGDLS and YYNGEE. As DNA, the CDR3 is TGTGCCAGCGGGTCCTTGAGCAGGGAAAGCTCAGCTTTCTTT. This sequence encodes CASGSLSRESSAFF. The whole variable domain, filled in from reference TRBV9 and TRBJ1-1, reads DSGVTQTPKHLITATGQRVTLRCSPRSGDLSVYWYQQSLDQGLQFLIQYYNGEERAKGNILERFSAQQFPDLHSELNLSSLELGDSALYFCASGSLSRESSAFFGQGTRLTVV.

The chain uses TRBV6-6 and TRBJ2-7; no clear D gene. The CDR3 has 13 amino acids. Trimming left V 2 bases short and J 2 bases short, with 7 bases between. Germline assignment: CDR1 MNHNY and CDR2 SVGAGI (reference sequence). The CDR3 loop is CASSYTGTYEQYF. The CDR3 DNA follows: TGTGCCAGCAGTTACACCGGAACCTACGAGCAGTACTTC.

This chain links TRBV6-5 with TRBJ2-1; 8 positions agree with TRBD2. This CDR3 spans 13 amino acids. J lost 8 bases, V lost 6 bases, and 6 bases had no gene match. The germline gives CDR1 MNHEY, CDR2 SVGAGI. CDR3 nucleotides: TGTGCCAGCAGACTTAGCGGGATACATGAGCAGTTCTTC. It encodes CASRLSGIHEQFF.

The V gene is TRBV2, the J gene TRBJ2-7, with D unresolved. V gave up 4 bases and J gave up 5 bases, with 3 bases separating them. Germline CDR1 is SNHLY and CDR2 is FYNNEI. The CDR3 totals 10 residues. CDR3 residues: CASSVNEQYF. As DNA, the CDR3 is TGTGCCAGCAGTGTAAACGAGCAGTACTTC.

The CDR3 sequence: CASSRQGARGNTIYF. In DNA, the CDR3 is TGTGCCAGCAGTCGGCAGGGGGCGCGTGGAAACACCATATATTTT. This chain links TRBV6-5 with TRBJ1-3; 8 bases match TRBD1. The CDR3 has 15 residues. Germline V CDR1 and CDR2: MNHEY, SVGAGI. The ends lost 5 bases at V and 3 bases at J; junction bases unmatched: 6.

The V and J genes are TRBV5-1 and TRBJ2-6; 8 bases align to TRBD1. Germline CDR1 reads SGHRS; CDR2 reads YFSETQ. V shed 2 bases and J 0 bases; nucleotides not matched to a gene: 4. This CDR3 has 17 amino acids. This chain's CDR3 is CASSFDRGNSGANVLTF. The DNA of the CDR3 is TGCGCCAGCAGCTTCGACAGGGGTAACTCTGGGGCCAACGTCCTGACTTTC.

The chain has TRBV5-1 and TRBJ2-6, with unresolved D. The CDR3 extends over 15 amino acids. Trimming took 0 bases from V and 1 from J, leaving 5 bases between them. Per the germline V gene, CDR1 is SGHRS and CDR2 is YFSETQ. CDR3 in amino acids: CASSLAGSGANVLTF. In nucleotides, the CDR3 is TGCGCCAGCAGCTTGGCCGGGTCTGGGGCCAACGTCCTGACTTTC.

The chain employs TRBV20-1 and TRBJ1-2, with 7 nucleotides matching TRBD1. The CDR3 has 13 residues. V was pared by 4 bases and J by 2 bases, with 4 bases of the junction left unmatched. CDR1 is DFQATT and CDR2 is SNEGSKA in the germline V gene (reference sequence). CDR3 loop: CSANDRVNYGYTF. CDR3 sequence (DNA): TGCAGTGCTAATGACAGGGTAAACTATGGCTACACCTTC.

The rearrangement uses TRBV4-3 and TRBJ2-1, with 7 bases aligning to TRBD1. This CDR3 comprises 16 residues. The V gene's germline CDR1 is LGHNA and CDR2 YSLEER. The V gene end was trimmed by 4 bases and the J gene end by 2 bases; junction bases not matched to a gene: 8. DNA of the CDR3: TGCGCCAGCAGCCTTTTATGGCAGGGGGCCTACAATGAGCAGTTCTTC. Translation gives CASSLLWQGAYNEQFF.

Judged by abundance, this clone is medium-sized. V gene TRBV27 combines with J gene TRBJ1-6; the D is unclear. The V gene's germline CDR1 is MNHEY and CDR2 SMNVEV (reference sequence). The CDR3 is 14 amino acids. Trimming removed 4 bases at V and 10 bases at J, with 14 bases between. In nucleotides, the CDR3 is TGTGCCAGCAGTTCACCCTCTAGTGTCTCACCCCTCCACTTT. Protein sequence: CASSSPSSVSPLHF.

The V call is TRBV18, the J call TRBJ2-7; 7 nucleotides match TRBD2. The V and J ends lost 4 bases and 0 bases, in that order; junction bases with no gene match: 3. This CDR3 has 14 residues. Germline V gene sequence: CDR1 KGHSH, CDR2 LQKENI. CDR3 sequence reads: CASSHGRNSYEQYF. The CDR3 DNA sequence: TGTGCCAGCTCACACGGGAGGAACTCCTACGAGCAGTACTTC.